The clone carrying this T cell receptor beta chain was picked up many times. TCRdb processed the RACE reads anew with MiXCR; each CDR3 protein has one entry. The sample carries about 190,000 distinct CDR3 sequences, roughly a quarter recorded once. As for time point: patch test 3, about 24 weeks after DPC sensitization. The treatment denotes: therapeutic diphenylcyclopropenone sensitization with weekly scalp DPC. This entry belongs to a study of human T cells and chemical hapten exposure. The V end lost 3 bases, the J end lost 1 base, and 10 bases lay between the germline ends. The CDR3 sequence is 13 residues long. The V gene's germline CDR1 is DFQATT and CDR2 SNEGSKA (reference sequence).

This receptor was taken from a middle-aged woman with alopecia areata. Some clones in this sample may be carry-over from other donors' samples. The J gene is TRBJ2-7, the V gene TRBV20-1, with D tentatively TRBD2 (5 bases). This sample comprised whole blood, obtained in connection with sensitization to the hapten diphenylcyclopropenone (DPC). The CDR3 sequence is CSARVSVSYEQYF. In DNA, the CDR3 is TGCAGTGCTAGGGTTAGCGTATCCTACGAGCAGTACTTC.